The present T cell receptor (beta chain) was sequenced within a study of T cells in Graves' hyperthyroidism and ophthalmopathy. With 5 bases removed from V and 0 bases from J, the gap between germline ends came to 10 bases. The length of the CDR3 is 14 residues. The V gene's germline CDR1 is MDHEN and CDR2 SYDVKM. What was amplified from RNA transcripts were TCR beta CDR3 regions. The HTBI set primed first-round TCR CDR3 RT-PCR. One entry per CDR3 protein, called by TCRdb with MiXCR from the multiplex PCR reads. The sample carries 450,000 to 650,000 distinct CDR3 sequences, around 21% recorded once. This clonotype was counted many times.

The V and J genes are TRBV28 and TRBJ1-2; D ambiguous. The sequenced material came from blood. This clonotype was sampled from a man aged 18 to 29 with Graves' hyperthyroidism. The CDR3 reads CASSLGFPNYGYTF. In nucleotides, the CDR3 is TGTGCCAGCAGTCTCGGGTTCCCTAACTATGGCTACACCTTC.